A single sample gave rise to the 25 T cell receptor beta chains below, sequenced in a study of Graves' ophthalmopathy and Graves' hyperthyroidism listed by TCRdb under 2018. Sequencing relied on an Illumina HiSeq 2000. For repertoire sequencing, TCR beta CDR3 regions were amplified from RNA transcripts. The first round was an RT-PCR using HTBI primers with the Qiagen OneStep RT-PCR kit, and this first round was followed by a second-round multiplex PCR, then size selection and purification. Clones were called with MiXCR by TCRdb after fastp trimmed the public reads at Q25, and only in-frame beta chains were retained. Rows with a matching CDR3 protein are joined into one entry that keeps the most common DNA and genes. Counted in this sample were over a million distinct CDR3 sequences; about two fifths of them appeared once. Of the sample, approximately 12% is held by the ten largest clones. Material: peripheral blood or thyroid tissue (not recorded which). The receptors shown here come from an adult man with Graves' hyperthyroidism.

The table lists this clonotype with many counts. The junction differs from germline at one of its ends, possibly a read error. V is TRBV12-3 or TRBV12-4 and J is TRBJ2-7; D unclear. The CDR3 runs 12 residues. The CDR3 loop is CASSSFVGQVDF. CDR3 DNA: TGTGCCAGCAGTTCCTTCGTGGGTCAGGTCGACTTC.

The DNA of the CDR3 is TGCGCCAGCTCGGAAGCTGGGGCAGGGAAGCAGTACTTC. Translation: CASSEAGAGKQYF. The chain recombines TRBV5-1 with TRBJ2-7, with D perhaps matching TRBD1 (5 bases). The CDR3 loop spans 13 amino acids. CDR1 and CDR2 from the germline V gene are SGHRS and YFSETQ. V was trimmed by 7 bases and J by 8 bases, leaving 19 bases between them.

This clonotype was counted between two and nine times. The chain combines TRBV7-9 with TRBJ2-7; TRBD1 agrees at 9 bases. CDR1 SEHNR and CDR2 FQNEAQ come from the germline V gene (reference sequence). V shed 6 bases and J 6 bases; nucleotides not matched to a gene: 12. The CDR3 extends over 15 amino acids. CDR3 sequence reads: CASRPPGTGLAEQYF. The CDR3 DNA follows: TGTGCCAGCAGACCTCCCGGGACAGGGTTGGCCGAGCAGTACTTC.

The V gene is TRBV15, the J gene TRBJ1-5; a possible D gene is TRBD1 (6 bases). V was shortened by 3 bases and J by 6 bases, with 12 bases between the two germline ends. The CDR3 consists of 14 residues. In germline, CDR1 is LNHNV, CDR2 YYDKDF (reference sequence). CDR3 loop: CATSSYTGSQPQHF. CDR3 in DNA: TGTGCCACCAGCAGTTACACAGGGAGTCAGCCCCAGCATTTT.

The chain employs TRBV7-9 and TRBJ2-7, with TRBD1 matching 7 bases. The CDR3 extends over 18 amino acids. The trim removed 4 bases at V and 0 bases at J, leaving 15 bases unmatched. CDR1 is SEHNR, CDR2 FQNEAQ, per germline (reference sequence). The CDR3 loop reads CASSSSIISGQLSYEQYF. The CDR3 DNA sequence: TGTGCCAGCAGCTCCTCCATAATCTCGGGACAGCTCTCCTACGAGCAGTACTTC.

Of note for this clonotype: A read error may explain this, as a much larger clone is one base away. This chain joins TRBV20-1 and TRBJ1-3; D may be TRBD1 (6 bases). The germline gives CDR1 DFQATT, CDR2 SNEGSKA (reference sequence). V was cut by 3 bases and J by 0 bases, with 12 bases left in between. The CDR3 length is 15 residues. This CDR3 reads CSASDRPSSGNTIYF. For the CDR3, the DNA is TGCAGTGCTAGCGACAGGCCGAGCTCTGGAAACACCATATATTTT.

This clonotype was counted only a few times. The rearrangement links TRBV5-1 to TRBJ2-7; D is unresolved. The CDR3 is 12 amino acids. The germline CDR1 and CDR2 sequences are SGHRS and YFSETQ. V was clipped by 3 bases and J by 8 bases, with 12 bases between them. The CDR3: CASSSKGLQQYF. For the CDR3, the DNA is TGCGCCAGCAGCTCCAAAGGTCTTCAGCAGTACTTC.

This clonotype appeared many times. CDR3 nucleotide sequence: TGTGCCAGTAGTACCTCAGGGTTCATGGGAGGAGCTTTCTTT. As protein: CASSTSGFMGGAFF. This chain connects TRBV19 to TRBJ1-1; TRBD1 is a possible D gene (5 bases). The CDR3 spans 14 residues. V lost 4 bases and J lost 10, with 19 bases in between. CDR1 is LNHDA and CDR2 is SQIVND in the germline V gene (reference sequence).

V is TRBV28 and J is TRBJ2-7; 11 bases are shared with TRBD2. Looked up from germline, CDR1 is MDHEN and CDR2 is SYDVKM. The CDR3 runs 16 residues. The junction had 9 bases not matched to a gene; V was cut back by 5 bases and J by 3 bases. The CDR3 nucleotides are TGTGCCAGCAGTACCTTACTAGCGGGGGCGTTCTACGAGCAGTACTTC. It yields the protein CASSTLLAGAFYEQYF.

The genes are TRBV4-3 and TRBJ2-7; D remains ambiguous. The CDR3 is 15 amino acids. CDR1 and CDR2 from the germline V gene are LGHNA and YSLEER. V was cut by 0 bases and J by 0 bases, with 9 bases left in between. As DNA, the CDR3 is TGCGCCAGCAGCCAAGATCTAAAAACCTCCTACGAGCAGTACTTC. It encodes CASSQDLKTSYEQYF.

The chain has TRBV29-1 and TRBJ2-6, with D perhaps TRBD1 (5 bases). Looked up from germline, CDR1 is SQVTM and CDR2 is ANQGSEA. The V and J ends lost 7 bases and 3 bases respectively, with 13 bases between them. The length of the CDR3 is 14 residues. The CDR3 DNA reads as TGCAGCGCCCAGGGCCCGGTTGGGGCCAACGTCCTGACTTTC. Translation gives CSAQGPVGANVLTF.

The V gene is TRBV7-6, the J gene TRBJ2-7, with 9 bases matching TRBD1. This CDR3 comprises 15 residues. The V gene end was trimmed by 6 bases and the J gene end by 6 bases; junction bases not matched to a gene: 12. Germline-derived CDR1 and CDR2 are SGHVS and FNYEAQ. The CDR3 nucleotides are TGTGCCAGCAGGCTCACCGGGACAGGGCCTCTCGAGCAGTACTTC. This codes for CASRLTGTGPLEQYF. Full variable domain (rest looked up from reference TRBV7-6 and TRBJ2-7): GAGVSQSPRYKVTKRGQDVALRCDPISGHVSLYWYRQALGQGPEFLTYFNYEAQQDKSGLPNDRFSAERPEGSISTLTIQRTEQRDSAMYRCASRLTGTGPLEQYFGPGTRLTVT.

The V gene is TRBV5-1, the J gene TRBJ2-7, with D maybe TRBD1 (6 bases). In germline, CDR1 is SGHRS, CDR2 YFSETQ. CDR3 length: 16 residues. The ends were cut back, 3 bases at V and 5 bases at J, with 21 bases in the middle. Here the CDR3 DNA reads TGCGCCAGCAGCTCGGACACAGGGTCTGGTGGGGACGAGCAGTACTTC. As protein: CASSSDTGSGGDEQYF.

V gene TRBV5-8 combines with J gene TRBJ1-1; tentatively, D is TRBD1 (5 bases). CDR1 SGHTS and CDR2 YDEGEE come from the germline V gene. Trimming stripped 2 bases from V and 4 bases from J, with 9 bases between. The CDR3 length is 13 residues. The CDR3 bases are TGTGCCAGCAGCTTAAGGGACCTCACTGAAGCTTTCTTT. As protein: CASSLRDLTEAFF. The full variable domain, in which reference TRBV5-8 and TRBJ1-1 provide the parts outside the CDR3, is EAGVTQSPTHLIKTRGQQATLRCSPISGHTSVYWYQQALGLGLQFLLWYDEGEERNRGNFPPRFSGRQFPNYSSELNVNALELEDSALYLCASSLRDLTEAFFGQGTRLTVV.

This clonotype was counted ten times or more. This chain uses TRBV12-3 or TRBV12-4 with TRBJ1-5; D ambiguous. The CDR3 extends over 13 amino acids. The V gene lost 1 base and the J gene lost 7 bases, with 8 bases spanning the gap. CDR3 region: CASSLERLQPQHF. CDR3 DNA: TGTGCCAGCAGTTTAGAAAGGCTGCAGCCCCAGCATTTT.

The chain joins TRBV7-8 to TRBJ2-7, with TRBD1 identical over 8 bases. The CDR3 runs 16 residues. V trimming: 6 bases; J trimming: 1 base; junction bases outside the gene matches: 11. Germline V gene data show CDR1 as SGHVS and CDR2 as FQNEAQ. The CDR3 reads CASRGPGQETSYEQYF. The CDR3 coding sequence is TGTGCCAGCAGGGGACCGGGACAGGAAACTTCCTACGAGCAGTACTTC. Full variable domain (missing parts from reference TRBV7-8 and TRBJ2-7): GAGVSQSPRYKVAKRGQDVALRCDPISGHVSLFWYQQALGQGPEFLTYFQNEAQLDKSGLPSDRFFAERPEGSVSTLKIQRTQQEDSAVYLCASRGPGQETSYEQYFGPGTRLTVT.

This clonotype was picked up many times. This chain joins TRBV6-5 and TRBJ1-6, with a weak D call TRBD1 (5 bases). The CDR3 sequence is 15 residues long. Trimming removed 0 bases at V and 8 bases at J, with 11 bases between. Germline V lookup: CDR1 MNHEY, CDR2 SVGAGI. This CDR3 reads CASSYSARGDSPLHF. CDR3 bases: TGTGCCAGCAGTTACTCAGCGAGGGGAGATTCACCCCTCCACTTT.

The chain employs TRBV9 and TRBJ1-5; D is unresolved. V was shortened by 0 bases and J by 14 bases, with 18 bases between the two germline ends. This CDR3 region has 14 residues. Germline CDR1 SGDLS, CDR2 YYNGEE. CDR3 region: CASSVGALGGYEHF. CDR3 DNA sequence: TGTGCCAGCAGCGTAGGTGCCCTTGGAGGCTACGAGCATTTT.

The genes are TRBV27 and TRBJ1-5; 10 bases agree with TRBD1. Germline-derived CDR1 and CDR2 are MNHEY and SMNVEV (reference sequence). The CDR3 covers 15 residues. J gave up 7 bases and V 5 bases, and 8 bases lay outside the gene matches. For the CDR3, the DNA is TGTGCCAGCAGTATGACAGGGGGCGCGGGCCAGCCCCAGCATTTT. It translates to CASSMTGGAGQPQHF.

On this clonotype itself: A read error is possible here, since a much larger clone lies one base away. This sequence joins TRBV20-1 and TRBJ1-4; 8 bases map to TRBD1. Trimming removed 5 bases from V and 7 bases from J; junction bases left unmatched: 6. Germline V gene sequence: CDR1 DFQATT, CDR2 SNEGSKA (reference sequence). This CDR3 spans 13 amino acids. The CDR3 coding sequence is TGCAGTGCTGGACCCAGGGGGCCTGAAAAACTGTTTTTT. Its translation: CSAGPRGPEKLFF.

This clonotype appeared many times. The J gene is TRBJ1-3, the V gene TRBV10-3, with 7 bases identical to TRBD1. Trimming took 8 bases from V and 2 from J; bases not matched to a gene: 3. Germline V gives CDR1 ENHRY, CDR2 SYGVKD. The CDR3 sequence is 13 residues long. The CDR3 DNA sequence: TGTGCCATCCGTCAGGGGGCTGGAAACACCATATATTTT. Translation gives CAIRQGAGNTIYF.

Points on this clonotype: A much larger clone sits a single nucleotide away, making a read error possible. V usage is TRBV7-2 and J usage is TRBJ2-5; 11 bases are shared with TRBD2. Germline V gives CDR1 SGHTA, CDR2 FQGNSA. V gave up 5 bases and J gave up 7 bases; unmatched junction bases: 12. This CDR3 is 16 amino acids long. CDR3 protein: CASSIVRLAGTGTQYF. The CDR3, as DNA: TGTGCCAGCAGCATAGTGAGACTAGCGGGAACAGGGACCCAGTACTTC.

This clonotype was seen many times. The rearrangement joins TRBV4-3 to TRBJ2-5; no definite D call. The germline CDR1 and CDR2 sequences are LGHNA and YSLEER. V lost 0 bases and J 3 bases, leaving 11 bases between the germline ends. This CDR3 contains 15 residues. CDR3 nucleotide sequence: TGCGCCAGCAGCCAAGAACTGGGTAGGGAAGAGACCCAGTACTTC. It translates to CASSQELGREETQYF.

This clonotype has at least ten counts. The chain combines TRBV7-9 with TRBJ2-5; 10 bases map to TRBD2. Germline V CDR1 and CDR2: SEHNR, FQNEAQ (reference sequence). The CDR3 totals 13 residues. J was trimmed by 3 bases and V by 8 bases; bases with no gene match: 3. CDR3 coding DNA: TGTGCCAGCGGACTAGCGGCGGAAGAGACCCAGTACTTC. Translation gives CASGLAAEETQYF. Together with reference TRBV7-9 and TRBJ2-5, the CDR3 gives the full variable domain: DTGVSQNPRHKITKRGQNVTFRCDPISEHNRLYWYRQTLGQGPEFLTYFQNEAQLEKSRLLSDRFSAERPKGSFSTLEIQRTEQGDSAMYLCASGLAAEETQYFGPGTRLLVL.

The CDR3 loop reads CASSSGAGLEQYF. CDR3 in DNA: TGTGCCAGCAGCTCAGGGGCGGGCCTCGAGCAGTACTTC. The chain joins TRBV13 to TRBJ2-7; D possibly corresponds to TRBD1 (6 bases). V was pared by 4 bases and J by 6 bases, with 13 bases between. Germline-derived CDR1 and CDR2 are PRHDT and FYEKMQ (reference sequence). There are 13 residues in the CDR3.